Following are 25 T cell receptor beta chains from one sample sequenced in a study of CD8 T cells in ankylosing spondylitis. Study-wide findings and caveats: Seemingly characteristic of ankylosing spondylitis blood was a TCR beta motif consisting of under ten highly homologous variants.

TCRdb re-derived calls from the 5' RACE reads in MiXCR, one entry per CDR3 protein. The sample holds just under 550,000 distinct CDR3 sequences, roughly 13% seen once. The antigens of these receptors remain unknown. The material sequenced was blood, either unsorted or a sorted T cell fraction (not recorded which). These receptors all come from a male donor with ankylosing spondylitis.

This clonotype has more than one count but fewer than ten. V and J are TRBV7-2 and TRBJ2-1; TRBD1 is a possible D gene (6 bases). CDR1 is SGHTA and CDR2 is FQGNSA in the germline V gene. The CDR3 runs 14 residues. Trimming removed 1 base at V and 7 bases at J, with 11 bases between. CDR3 amino acids: CASSLEWTENEQFF. In DNA, the CDR3 is TGTGCCAGCAGCTTAGAATGGACAGAAAATGAGCAGTTCTTC.

This clonotype was detected a few times. The J gene is TRBJ2-2, the V gene TRBV11-2; D might be TRBD1 (5 bases). Germline assignment: CDR1 SGHAT and CDR2 FQNNGV. The CDR3 is 13 residues long. V was shortened by 2 bases and J by 6 bases, with 7 bases between the two germline ends. Here the CDR3 reads CASSLSRAGELFF. CDR3 sequence (DNA): TGTGCCAGCAGCTTAAGCAGGGCCGGGGAGCTGTTTTTT.

The rearrangement uses TRBV5-4 and TRBJ2-2; 8 nucleotides line up with TRBD2. V shed 0 bases and J 8 bases; nucleotides not matched to a gene: 9. Germline values: CDR1 SGHNT, CDR2 YYREEE (reference sequence). This CDR3 is built from 16 residues. The CDR3 is CASSLARGDLVGELFF. The CDR3 nucleotides read TGTGCCAGCAGCTTGGCGCGGGGGGACCTGGTGGGGGAGCTGTTTTTT.

This clonotype was counted only a few times. The chain recombines TRBV27 with TRBJ1-6; perhaps TRBD1 as D (6 bases). V lost 2 bases and J lost 4, with 9 bases in between. Germline V CDR1 and CDR2: MNHEY, SMNVEV (reference sequence). The CDR3 covers 15 residues. CDR3 nucleotide sequence: TGTGCCAGCAGTTTAGGACAGCCATATAATTCACCCCTCCACTTT. Amino acids: CASSLGQPYNSPLHF.

This clonotype was detected a few times. CDR3 amino acids: CSARNSGNQPQHF. The CDR3, as DNA: TGCAGTGCTAGGAATTCCGGGAATCAGCCCCAGCATTTT. This chain joins TRBV20-1 and TRBJ1-5; D gene uncertain. Trimming removed 3 bases from V and 4 bases from J, with 10 bases in between. Germline CDR1 DFQATT, CDR2 SNEGSKA (reference sequence). The CDR3 covers 13 residues.

The table lists this clonotype with many counts. The J gene is TRBJ2-1, the V gene TRBV12-3 or TRBV12-4, with D possibly TRBD2 on 5 matching bases. The CDR3 has 15 residues. The V end lost 3 bases, the J end lost 5 bases, and 14 bases lay between the germline ends. The CDR3 region has the DNA TGTGCCAGCAGTTTCGTAGCGCTATTAAACAATGAGCAGTTCTTC. Translated: CASSFVALLNNEQFF.

This clonotype has just a few counts. This chain connects TRBV6-1 to TRBJ2-1; D assignment may be TRBD1 or TRBD2 (5 bases each). This CDR3 has 16 residues. The germline V gene encodes CDR1 MNHNS and CDR2 SASEGT. Trimming left V 8 bases short and J 4 bases short, with 21 bases between. The CDR3 protein is CASGWGERMIYNEQFF. As DNA, the CDR3 is TGTGCCAGCGGGTGGGGCGAGCGGATGATTTACAATGAGCAGTTCTTC.

The chain combines TRBV7-2 with TRBJ2-2; 8 nucleotides agree with TRBD2. Germline trimming cut 4 bases from V and 5 bases from J; bases unmatched to any gene: 6. CDR3 size: 15 residues. Germline loops: CDR1 SGHTA, CDR2 FQGNSA. CDR3 in DNA: TGTGCCAGCAGCTATGCGGGAGGCGGGACCGGGGAGCTGTTTTTT. Residues: CASSYAGGGTGELFF.

This clonotype has only a few counts. CDR3 amino acids: CASSSQQGGYEQYF. CDR3 bases: TGCGCCAGCAGCTCTCAACAGGGCGGGTACGAGCAGTACTTC. This chain connects TRBV5-1 to TRBJ2-7; possibly TRBD1 for D (6 bases). The CDR3 length is 14 residues. In germline, CDR1 is SGHRS, CDR2 YFSETQ. V was cut by 3 bases and J by 4 bases, with 14 bases left in between. The variable domain in full, with the rest retrieved from reference TRBV5-1 and TRBJ2-7, is KAGVTQTPRYLIKTRGQQVTLSCSPISGHRSVSWYQQTPGQGLQFLFEYFSETQRNKGNFPGRFSGRQFSNSRSEMNVSTLELGDSALYLCASSSQQGGYEQYFGPGTRLTVT.

This clonotype was seen ten or more times. The gene calls are TRBV12-3 or TRBV12-4 and TRBJ1-5, with 9 nucleotides matching TRBD1. This CDR3 has 16 residues. With 1 base clipped from V and 2 bases from J, the junction kept 3 bases outside the gene matches. The CDR3 spells CASSLGQGVRNQPQHF. As DNA, the CDR3 is TGTGCCAGCAGTTTAGGACAGGGGGTTCGCAATCAGCCCCAGCATTTT.

This clonotype has only a few counts. The chain joins TRBV7-2 to TRBJ2-1; D tentatively fits TRBD1 or TRBD2 (6 bases each). This CDR3 contains 15 residues. Trimming took 1 base from V and 1 from J, leaving 8 bases between them. Germline V gene sequence: CDR1 SGHTA, CDR2 FQGNSA. CDR3 sequence: CASSLGGASYNEQFF. The CDR3 region has the DNA TGTGCCAGCAGCTTAGGGGGGGCTTCCTACAATGAGCAGTTCTTC.

This clonotype was recorded a few times. V and J are TRBV4-1 and TRBJ2-3; D is possibly TRBD2 (6 bases). The V gene's germline CDR1 is MGHRA and CDR2 YSYEKL. The CDR3 covers 15 residues. V was trimmed by 1 base and J by 6 bases, leaving 14 bases between them. The CDR3 coding sequence is TGCGCCAGCAGCCAAGGGGGACTCACGCAGGATACGCAGTATTTT. It codes for CASSQGGLTQDTQYF.

The sample holds a few counts of this clonotype. The chain links TRBV5-1 to TRBJ2-1; 9 nucleotides match TRBD2. J was trimmed by 2 bases and V by 0 bases; bases with no gene match: 3. Germline assignment: CDR1 SGHRS and CDR2 YFSETQ. The CDR3 is 16 residues long. CDR3 sequence: CASSLVGGRAYNEQFF. CDR3 coding DNA: TGCGCCAGCAGCTTGGTGGGCGGGAGGGCCTACAATGAGCAGTTCTTC.

V and J are TRBV20-1 and TRBJ2-1, with TRBD2 as a possible D gene (6 bases). Germline V gene lookup returns CDR1 DFQATT and CDR2 SNEGSKA (reference sequence). V was trimmed by 0 bases and J by 6 bases, leaving 18 bases between them. The CDR3 sequence is 16 residues long. The CDR3 here is CSAREFSGGPGNEQFF. The CDR3 nucleotides read TGCAGTGCTAGAGAATTTTCAGGAGGGCCAGGCAATGAGCAGTTCTTC.

This clonotype was counted ten times or more. V and J are TRBV5-6 and TRBJ2-1; 9 bases map to TRBD2. With V trimmed by 0 bases and J by 6 bases, 1 base remained unmatched. Germline loops: CDR1 SGHDT, CDR2 YYEEEE. The CDR3 totals 14 residues. In DNA form, the CDR3 reads TGTGCCAGCAGCTTGGCTAGCGGGATCAATGAGCAGTTCTTC. It yields the protein CASSLASGINEQFF.

This clonotype was seen a handful of times. The chain has TRBV12-3 or TRBV12-4 and TRBJ1-1; D may be TRBD1 (5 bases). V lost 3 bases, J lost 5 bases, and 16 bases lay in between. CDR3 length equals 15 residues. The CDR3 loop reads CASSFGIAWGTEAFF. The CDR3 DNA sequence: TGTGCCAGCAGTTTTGGAATCGCATGGGGGACTGAAGCTTTCTTT.

CDR3 DNA: TGCAGTGCTAGCAATGGGGGGGCAGGGGGCTACGAGCAGTACTTC. Protein product: CSASNGGAGGYEQYF. The chain carries TRBV20-1 and TRBJ2-7; the D call may be TRBD1 or TRBD2 (7 bases each). The CDR3 is 15 amino acids. V gave up 3 bases and J gave up 3 bases, with 18 bases separating them. Germline V lookup: CDR1 DFQATT, CDR2 SNEGSKA (reference sequence).

This clonotype was seen a few times. The chain combines TRBV4-2 with TRBJ2-7, with D tentatively TRBD2 (5 bases). CDR3 length equals 15 residues. Germline V gene data show CDR1 as LGHNA and CDR2 as YNFKEQ. Trimming stripped 4 bases from V and 0 bases from J, with 13 bases between. The chain's CDR3 is CASSLRAESSYEQYV. The CDR3 nucleotides read TGTGCCAGCAGCCTTAGAGCGGAGAGCTCCTACGAGCAGTACGTC.

V gene TRBV11-2 combines with J gene TRBJ1-1; tentatively, D is TRBD1 (5 bases). The germline V and J ends were trimmed by 6 bases and 2 bases, with 25 bases remaining between them. The CDR3 spans 18 residues. Germline CDR1 is SGHAT and CDR2 is FQNNGV. The CDR3 loop is CASRTLYGRQNPNTEAFF. The CDR3 coding sequence is TGTGCCAGCAGAACGTTATACGGCCGACAGAACCCAAACACTGAAGCTTTCTTT.

In its sample, this clonotype was seen a few times. The genes are TRBV20-1 and TRBJ2-1, with TRBD2 matching 11 bases. CDR1 is DFQATT and CDR2 is SNEGSKA in the germline V gene (reference sequence). V trimming: 3 bases; J trimming: 4 bases; junction bases outside the gene matches: 5. The CDR3 extends over 15 amino acids. CDR3 loop: CSASALAGVYNEQFF. DNA for the CDR3: TGCAGTGCTAGCGCACTAGCGGGAGTATACAATGAGCAGTTCTTC.

The chain combines TRBV3-1 with TRBJ2-1, with TRBD2 matching 9 bases. Germline-derived CDR1 and CDR2 are LGHDT and YNNKEL (reference sequence). J gave up 6 bases and V 4 bases, and 10 bases lay outside the gene matches. CDR3 length: 16 residues. CDR3 coding DNA: TGTGCCAGCAGCCGTAATAGCGGGAGATCGGCCAATGAGCAGTTCTTC. Its protein product is CASSRNSGRSANEQFF.

This chain uses TRBV4-1 with TRBJ1-5; tentatively, D is TRBD1 (5 bases). V lost 0 bases and J lost 6, with 12 bases in between. CDR1 MGHRA and CDR2 YSYEKL come from the germline V gene. The CDR3 is 15 residues long. CDR3 protein: CASSQDSGPSQPQHF. Written as DNA, the CDR3 is TGCGCCAGCAGCCAAGATTCAGGGCCGAGTCAGCCCCAGCATTTT.

The chain carries TRBV25-1 and TRBJ2-5, with TRBD2 matching 9 bases. From germline, CDR1 is MGHDK and CDR2 SYGVNS. The length of the CDR3 is 13 residues. The ends lost 7 bases at V and 4 bases at J; junction bases unmatched: 4. The CDR3 here is CASTTSGPETQYF. The CDR3, as DNA: TGTGCCAGCACGACTAGCGGCCCAGAGACCCAGTACTTC.

This clonotype has at least ten counts. This rearrangement joins TRBV3-1 to TRBJ2-1; D unclear. Trimming took 4 bases from V and 9 from J, leaving 16 bases between them. This CDR3 contains 14 residues. Germline CDR1 LGHDT, CDR2 YNNKEL (reference sequence). The CDR3: CASSRDLSMGEQFF. In nucleotides, the CDR3 is TGTGCCAGCAGCCGTGATCTTAGTATGGGTGAGCAGTTCTTC.

This clonotype occurred many times. This chain connects TRBV5-1 to TRBJ1-2; the match to TRBD1 covers 7 bases. Germline trimming cut 3 bases from V and 0 bases from J; bases unmatched to any gene: 2. CDR3 length: 14 amino acids. CDR1 and CDR2 from the germline V gene are SGHRS and YFSETQ. CDR3 sequence reads: CASSSGQTNYGYTF. DNA for the CDR3: TGCGCCAGCAGCTCGGGACAGACTAACTATGGCTACACCTTC.